This T cell receptor beta chain was observed in a study of monozygotic twins with inflammatory bowel disease. Broader study findings: Patients with IBD had less TCRbeta diversity (inverse Simpson) than their healthy co-twins. Support for any single strong IBD-associated signal or clonotype was not found. Varying immunosuppressive regimens may have increased patient repertoire variability.

A note on this clonotype: The antigen is not known.

Each UMI harboured a 6-nucleotide sample barcode and was appended via template switching. TCRdb reanalyzed the 5' RACE reads and collapses them to one entry per CDR3 protein, without DNA. Its table records hundreds of thousands of distinct CDR3 sequences. CDR1 SGHTA and CDR2 FQGNSA come from the germline V gene. The CDR3 is made up of 16 amino acids. The sequence derives from a human donor with ulcerative colitis or Crohn's disease, or a healthy co-twin of an affected twin (not recorded which). The V and J genes are TRBV7-2 and TRBJ2-3; TCRdb returns TRBD1, unconfirmable since there is no DNA. The material sequenced was blood. The chain's CDR3 is CASSPPTGGATDTQYF.